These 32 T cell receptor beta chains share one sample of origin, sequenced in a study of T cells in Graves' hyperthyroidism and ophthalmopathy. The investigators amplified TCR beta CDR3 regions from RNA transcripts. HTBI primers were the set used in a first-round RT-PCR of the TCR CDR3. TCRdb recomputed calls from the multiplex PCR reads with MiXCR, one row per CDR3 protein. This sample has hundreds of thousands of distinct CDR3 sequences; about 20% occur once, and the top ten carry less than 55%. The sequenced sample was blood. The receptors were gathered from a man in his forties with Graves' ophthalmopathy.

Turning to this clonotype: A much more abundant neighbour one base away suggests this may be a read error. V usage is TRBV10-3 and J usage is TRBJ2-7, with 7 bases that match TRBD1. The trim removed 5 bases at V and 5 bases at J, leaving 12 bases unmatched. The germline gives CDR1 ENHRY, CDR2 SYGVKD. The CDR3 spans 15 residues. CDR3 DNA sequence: TGTGCCATCAGTCCTACAGGGGCCCAATTGGACGAGCAGTACTTC. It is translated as CAISPTGAQLDEQYF.

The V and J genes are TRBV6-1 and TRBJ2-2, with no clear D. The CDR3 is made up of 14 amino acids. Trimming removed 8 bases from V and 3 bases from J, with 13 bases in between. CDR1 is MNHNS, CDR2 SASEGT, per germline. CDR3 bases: TGTGCCAGCCTAATTTACATGGACACCGGGGAGCTGTTTTTT. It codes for CASLIYMDTGELFF.

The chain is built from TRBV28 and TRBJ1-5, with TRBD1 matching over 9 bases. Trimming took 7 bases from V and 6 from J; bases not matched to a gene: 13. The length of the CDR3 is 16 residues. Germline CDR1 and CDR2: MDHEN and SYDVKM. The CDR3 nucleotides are TGTGCCAGCAACCTCATGGACAGGGGCATCGGTCAGCCCCAGCATTTT. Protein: CASNLMDRGIGQPQHF.

This chain's CDR3 is CSARDPEGTVSTDTQYF. The CDR3 nucleotides are TGCAGTGCTAGGGACCCCGAGGGGACAGTTAGCACAGATACGCAGTATTTT. This chain links TRBV20-1 with TRBJ2-3; 7 bases are a match to TRBD1. The CDR3 extends over 17 amino acids. Germline-derived CDR1 and CDR2 are DFQATT and SNEGSKA (reference sequence). V was clipped by 3 bases and J by 0 bases; unmatched bases: 12.

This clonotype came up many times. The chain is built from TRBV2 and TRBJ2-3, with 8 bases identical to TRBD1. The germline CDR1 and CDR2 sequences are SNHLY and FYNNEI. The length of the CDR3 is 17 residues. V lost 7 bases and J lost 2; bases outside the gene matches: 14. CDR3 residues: CASKMVTGGLFTDTQYF. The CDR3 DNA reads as TGTGCCAGCAAAATGGTAACAGGGGGATTATTCACAGATACGCAGTATTTT.

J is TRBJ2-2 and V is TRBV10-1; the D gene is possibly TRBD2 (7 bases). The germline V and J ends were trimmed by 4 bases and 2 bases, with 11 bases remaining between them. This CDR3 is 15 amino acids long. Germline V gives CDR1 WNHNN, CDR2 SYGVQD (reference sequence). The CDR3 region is CASSGGGLNTGELFF. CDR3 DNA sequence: TGCGCCAGCAGTGGGGGGGGCCTCAACACCGGGGAGCTGTTTTTT.

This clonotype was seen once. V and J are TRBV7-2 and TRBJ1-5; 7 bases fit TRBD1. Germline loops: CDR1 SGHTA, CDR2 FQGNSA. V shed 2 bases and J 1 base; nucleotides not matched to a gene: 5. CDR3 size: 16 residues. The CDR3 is CASSLQGGTSNQPQHF. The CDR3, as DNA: TGTGCCAGCAGCTTACAGGGGGGAACGAGCAATCAGCCCCAGCATTTT.

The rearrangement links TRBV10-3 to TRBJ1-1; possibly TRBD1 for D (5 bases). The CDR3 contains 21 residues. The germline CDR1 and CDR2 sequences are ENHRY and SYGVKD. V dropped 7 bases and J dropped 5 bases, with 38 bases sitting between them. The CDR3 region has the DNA TGTGCCATCAAAAGGCAAACGGGGGGGGGGGGAGAAAGGGGCCGCCGGACTGAAGCTTTCTTT. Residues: CAIKRQTGGGGERGRRTEAFF.

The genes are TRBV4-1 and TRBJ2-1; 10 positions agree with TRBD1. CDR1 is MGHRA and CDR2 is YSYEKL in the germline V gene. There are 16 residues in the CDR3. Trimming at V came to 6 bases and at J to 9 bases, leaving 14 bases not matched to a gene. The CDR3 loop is CASRLRDRGRFGEQFF. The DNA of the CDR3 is TGCGCCAGCAGACTCCGGGACAGGGGACGCTTCGGTGAGCAGTTCTTC.

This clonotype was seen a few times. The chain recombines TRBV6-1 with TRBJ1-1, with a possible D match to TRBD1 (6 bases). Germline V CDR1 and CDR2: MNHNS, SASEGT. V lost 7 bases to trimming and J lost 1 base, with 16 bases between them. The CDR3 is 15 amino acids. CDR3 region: CASIPLTGSNTEAFF. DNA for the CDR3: TGTGCCAGCATCCCCCTTACAGGGTCGAACACTGAAGCTTTCTTT.

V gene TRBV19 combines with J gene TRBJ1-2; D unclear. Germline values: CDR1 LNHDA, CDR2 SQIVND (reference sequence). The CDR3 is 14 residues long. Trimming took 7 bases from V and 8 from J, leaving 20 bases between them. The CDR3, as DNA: TGTGCCAGTAAGGATCGACCAACTTCGAACGGCTACACCTTC. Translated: CASKDRPTSNGYTF.

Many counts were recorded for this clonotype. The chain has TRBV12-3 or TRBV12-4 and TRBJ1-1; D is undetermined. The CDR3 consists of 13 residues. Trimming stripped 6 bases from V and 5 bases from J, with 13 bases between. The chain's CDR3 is CASRSPPMTEAFF. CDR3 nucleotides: TGTGCCAGCAGATCACCCCCAATGACTGAAGCTTTCTTT.

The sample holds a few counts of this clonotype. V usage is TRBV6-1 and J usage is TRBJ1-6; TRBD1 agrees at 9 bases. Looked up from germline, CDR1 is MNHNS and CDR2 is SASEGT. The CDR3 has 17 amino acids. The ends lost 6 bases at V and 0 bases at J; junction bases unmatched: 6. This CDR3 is CASRPGQGSSYNSPLHF. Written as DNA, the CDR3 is TGTGCCAGCAGGCCCGGACAGGGGAGCTCCTATAATTCACCCCTCCACTTT.

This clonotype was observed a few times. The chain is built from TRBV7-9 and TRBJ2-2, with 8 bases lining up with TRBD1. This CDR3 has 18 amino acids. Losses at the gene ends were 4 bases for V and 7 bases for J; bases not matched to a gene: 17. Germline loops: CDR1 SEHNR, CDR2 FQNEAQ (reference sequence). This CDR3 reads CASSSLPTGTGPGGELFF. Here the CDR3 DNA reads TGTGCCAGCAGCTCCCTGCCCACCGGGACAGGTCCAGGCGGGGAGCTGTTTTTT.

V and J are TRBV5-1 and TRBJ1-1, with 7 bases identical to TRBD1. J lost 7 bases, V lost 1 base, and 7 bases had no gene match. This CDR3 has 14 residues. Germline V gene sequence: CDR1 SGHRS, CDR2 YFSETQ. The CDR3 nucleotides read TGCGCCAGCAGCTTGACAGGGGACTTGAATGAAGCTTTCTTT. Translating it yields CASSLTGDLNEAFF. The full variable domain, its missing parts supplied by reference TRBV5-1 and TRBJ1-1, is KAGVTQTPRYLIKTRGQQVTLSCSPISGHRSVSWYQQTPGQGLQFLFEYFSETQRNKGNFPGRFSGRQFSNSRSEMNVSTLELGDSALYLCASSLTGDLNEAFFGQGTRLTVV.

The CDR3 region is CASSYRGGANTEAFF. The DNA for the CDR3 is TGTGCCAGCAGTTACCGCGGAGGAGCGAACACTGAAGCTTTCTTT. The V and J genes are TRBV6-5 and TRBJ1-1; D gene unclear. This CDR3 comprises 15 residues. V gave up 2 bases and J gave up 1 base, with 11 bases separating them. CDR1 and CDR2 (germline): MNHEY, SVGAGI.

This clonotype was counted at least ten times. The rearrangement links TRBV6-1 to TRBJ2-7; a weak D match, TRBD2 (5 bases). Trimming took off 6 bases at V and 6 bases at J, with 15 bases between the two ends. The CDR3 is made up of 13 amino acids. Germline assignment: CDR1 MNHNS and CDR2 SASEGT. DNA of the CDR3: TGTGCCAGCAGCCAAGCTGATCGGGGCGAGCAGTACTTC. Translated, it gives CASSQADRGEQYF.

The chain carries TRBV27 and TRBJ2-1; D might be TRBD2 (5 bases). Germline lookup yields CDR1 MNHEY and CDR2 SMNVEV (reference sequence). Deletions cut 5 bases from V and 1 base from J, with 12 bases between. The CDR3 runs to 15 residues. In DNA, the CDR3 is TGTGCCAGCAGTACCTCACTAGTTTCCTACAATGAGCAGTTCTTC. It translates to CASSTSLVSYNEQFF.

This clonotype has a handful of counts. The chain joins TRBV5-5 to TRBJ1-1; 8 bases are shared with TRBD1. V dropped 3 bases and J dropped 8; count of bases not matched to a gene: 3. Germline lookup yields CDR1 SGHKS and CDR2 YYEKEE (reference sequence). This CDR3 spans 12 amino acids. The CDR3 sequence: CASSWTGTEAFF. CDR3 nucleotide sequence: TGTGCCAGCAGCTGGACAGGGACAGAAGCTTTCTTT.

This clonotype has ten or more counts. The DNA of the CDR3 is TGTGCCAGCAGCTTACGAGTAGGACAGATGAACACTGAAGCTTTCTTT. This translates into CASSLRVGQMNTEAFF. V and J are TRBV11-2 and TRBJ1-1, with D possibly TRBD1 on 6 matching bases. This CDR3 has 16 amino acids. In germline, CDR1 is SGHAT, CDR2 FQNNGV. V was pared by 2 bases and J by 0 bases, with 13 bases between.

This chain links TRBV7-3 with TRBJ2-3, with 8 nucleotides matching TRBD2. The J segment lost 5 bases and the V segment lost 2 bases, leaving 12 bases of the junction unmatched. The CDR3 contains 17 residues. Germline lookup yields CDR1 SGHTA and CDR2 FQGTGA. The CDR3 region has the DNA TGTGCCAGCAGCTTATCTGGGGGATCGAGCGGGGGAGATACGCAGTATTTT. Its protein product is CASSLSGGSSGGDTQYF. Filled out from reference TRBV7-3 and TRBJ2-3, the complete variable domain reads GAGVSQTPSNKVTEKGKYVELRCDPISGHTALYWYRQSLGQGPEFLIYFQGTGAADDSGLPNDRFFAVRPEGSVSTLKIQRTERGDSAVYLCASSLSGGSSGGDTQYFGPGTRLTVL.

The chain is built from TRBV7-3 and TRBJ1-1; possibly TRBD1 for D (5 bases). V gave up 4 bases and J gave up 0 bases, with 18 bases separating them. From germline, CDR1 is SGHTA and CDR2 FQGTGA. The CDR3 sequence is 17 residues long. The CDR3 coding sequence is TGTGCCAGCAGCTCCCACGGGGGTGGGGGGTTGAACACTGAAGCTTTCTTT. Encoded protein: CASSSHGGGGLNTEAFF.

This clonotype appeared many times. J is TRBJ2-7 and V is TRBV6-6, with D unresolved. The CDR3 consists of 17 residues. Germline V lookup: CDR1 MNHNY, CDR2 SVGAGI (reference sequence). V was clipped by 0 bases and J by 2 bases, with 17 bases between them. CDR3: CASSYSNAVTRAYEQYF. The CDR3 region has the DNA TGTGCCAGCAGTTACTCGAATGCTGTCACCCGGGCCTACGAGCAGTACTTC.

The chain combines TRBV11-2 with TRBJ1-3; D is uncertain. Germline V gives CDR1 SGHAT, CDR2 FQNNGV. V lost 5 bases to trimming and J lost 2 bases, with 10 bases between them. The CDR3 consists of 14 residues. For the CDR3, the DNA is TGTGCCAGCAGCAGACATAGAACTGGAAACACCATATATTTT. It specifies CASSRHRTGNTIYF.

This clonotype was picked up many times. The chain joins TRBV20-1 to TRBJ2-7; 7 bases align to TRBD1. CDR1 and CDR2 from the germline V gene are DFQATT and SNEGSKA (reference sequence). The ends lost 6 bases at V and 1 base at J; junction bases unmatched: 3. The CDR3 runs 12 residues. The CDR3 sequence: CSAWDSSYEQYF. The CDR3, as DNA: TGCAGTGCCTGGGACAGTTCCTACGAGCAGTACTTC.

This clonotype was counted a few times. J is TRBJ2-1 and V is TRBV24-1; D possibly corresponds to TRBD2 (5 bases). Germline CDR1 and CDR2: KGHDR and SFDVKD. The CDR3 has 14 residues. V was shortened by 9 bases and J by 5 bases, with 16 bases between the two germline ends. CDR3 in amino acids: CATSVSGRNNEQFF. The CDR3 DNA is TGTGCCACCTCAGTAAGCGGAAGAAACAATGAGCAGTTCTTC.

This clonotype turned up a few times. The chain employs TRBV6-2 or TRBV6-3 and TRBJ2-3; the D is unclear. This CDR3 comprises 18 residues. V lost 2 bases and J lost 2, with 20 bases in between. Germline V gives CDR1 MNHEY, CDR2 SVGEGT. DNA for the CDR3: TGTGCCAGCAGTTACCAGTCCGGGCGCACTACCTCCACAGATACGCAGTATTTT. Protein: CASSYQSGRTTSTDTQYF.

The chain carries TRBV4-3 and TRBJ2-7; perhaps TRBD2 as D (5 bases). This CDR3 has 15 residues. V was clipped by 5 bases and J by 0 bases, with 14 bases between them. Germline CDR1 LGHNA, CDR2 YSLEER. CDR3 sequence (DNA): TGCGCCAGCAGCTACAACACCGGGGTCTCCTACGAGCAGTACTTC. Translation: CASSYNTGVSYEQYF.

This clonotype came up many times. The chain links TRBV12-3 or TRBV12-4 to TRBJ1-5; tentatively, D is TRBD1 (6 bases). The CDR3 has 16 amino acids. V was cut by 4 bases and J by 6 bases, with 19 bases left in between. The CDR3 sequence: CASSSGRGDLSQPQHF. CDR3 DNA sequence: TGTGCCAGCAGTTCTGGGAGGGGGGACCTGTCTCAGCCCCAGCATTTT.

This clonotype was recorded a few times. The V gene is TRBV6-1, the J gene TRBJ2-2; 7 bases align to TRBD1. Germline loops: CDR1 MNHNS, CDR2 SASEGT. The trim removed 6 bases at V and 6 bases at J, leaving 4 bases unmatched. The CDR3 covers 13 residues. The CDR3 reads CASSTGDPGELFF. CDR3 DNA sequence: TGTGCCAGCAGCACAGGGGACCCCGGGGAGCTGTTTTTT.

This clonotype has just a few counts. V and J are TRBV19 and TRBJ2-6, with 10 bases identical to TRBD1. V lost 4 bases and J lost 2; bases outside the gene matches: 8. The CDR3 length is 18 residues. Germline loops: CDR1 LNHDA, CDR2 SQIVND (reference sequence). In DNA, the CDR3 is TGTGCCAGTAGTAAAGGACGGGACAGGGGCACTGGGGCCAACGTCCTGACTTTC. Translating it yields CASSKGRDRGTGANVLTF.

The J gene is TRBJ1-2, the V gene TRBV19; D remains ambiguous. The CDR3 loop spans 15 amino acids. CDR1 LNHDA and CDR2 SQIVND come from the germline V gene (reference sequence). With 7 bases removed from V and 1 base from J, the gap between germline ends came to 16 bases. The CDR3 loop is CASTFYGEVNYGYTF. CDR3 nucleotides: TGTGCCAGTACCTTTTACGGGGAGGTTAACTATGGCTACACCTTC.